The 10 T cell receptor beta chains presented below share a single source sample, sequenced in a study of T cell changes during pregnancy in multiple sclerosis. Assay: immunoSEQ multiplex PCR; the TCRdb copy retains only in-frame clones and omits some. The sample lists over 50,000 clones; around 90% were seen once. This specimen consisted of peripheral blood, obtained in the first trimester of pregnancy. The source is a female donor with multiple sclerosis, enrolled in a pregnancy study.

The V and J genes are TRBV18 and TRBJ2-1, with 11 bases fitting TRBD2. CDR1 KGHSH and CDR2 LQKENI come from the germline V gene. CDR3 length: 14 amino acids. V lost 2 bases to trimming and J lost 9 bases; unmatched junction nucleotides: 3. CDR3 sequence: CASSPNLAGGEQFF. For the CDR3, the DNA is TGTGCCAGCTCACCAAATCTAGCGGGAGGTGAGCAGTTCTTC.

The chain has TRBV6-1 and TRBJ2-7; TRBD1 agrees at 8 bases. Germline CDR1 MNHNS, CDR2 SASEGT. With 4 bases clipped from V and 2 bases from J, the junction kept 7 bases outside the gene matches. This CDR3 has 15 amino acids. CDR3 region: CASSVGRGLAYEQYF. DNA of the CDR3: TGTGCCAGCAGTGTAGGCAGGGGGCTCGCCTACGAGCAGTACTTC.

In its sample, this clone was seen a few times. The chain is built from TRBV5-1 and TRBJ1-4; TRBD1 agrees at 7 bases. Germline V lookup: CDR1 SGHRS, CDR2 YFSETQ. The CDR3 runs 16 residues. V lost 1 base to trimming and J lost 6 bases; unmatched junction nucleotides: 9. This chain's CDR3 is CASSLLGGVGDEKLFF. As DNA, the CDR3 is TGCGCCAGCAGCTTGTTAGGGGGCGTCGGGGATGAAAAACTGTTTTTT.

This rearrangement joins TRBV27 to TRBJ2-7; 7 nucleotides line up with TRBD2. Germline V gene data show CDR1 as MNHEY and CDR2 as SMNVEV (reference sequence). The CDR3 covers 17 residues. J was trimmed by 3 bases and V by 5 bases; bases with no gene match: 16. CDR3 sequence reads: CASSPTPIWGGIYEQYF. Written as DNA, the CDR3 is TGTGCCAGCAGTCCCACTCCCATCTGGGGGGGGATCTACGAGCAGTACTTC.

The V and J genes are TRBV7-6 and TRBJ2-1; D unclear. V was cut by 5 bases and J by 2 bases, with 13 bases left in between. Germline CDR1 and CDR2: SGHVS and FNYEAQ. The CDR3 is made up of 15 amino acids. The CDR3 bases are TGTGCCAGCAGCCCCGAAACGCACACCTACAATGAGCAGTTCTTC. This codes for CASSPETHTYNEQFF.

A remark on this clone: The junction differs from germline at one of its ends, possibly a read error. The CDR3 loop reads CASSLEYRGRVQETQYF. CDR3 in DNA: TGTGCTAGCAGCTTAGAGTACAGGGGGAGGGTCCAAGAGACCCAGTACTTC. The rearrangement links TRBV7-7 to TRBJ2-5; TRBD1 is a possible D gene (8 bases). This CDR3 spans 17 amino acids. CDR1 SSHAT and CDR2 FNYEAQ come from the germline V gene (reference sequence).

The gene calls are TRBV5-4 and TRBJ1-3; TRBD1 matches 8 bases. Germline CDR1 is SGHNT and CDR2 is YYREEE (reference sequence). Unmatched junction bases numbered 3, after V lost 3 bases and J lost 4 bases. This CDR3 is 14 amino acids long. The DNA of the CDR3 is TGTGCCAGCAGCTATCAGGGGGCCGGAAACACCATATATTTT. This translates into CASSYQGAGNTIYF.

This chain joins TRBV21-1 and TRBJ1-5; the table's D call, TRBD1, was not checked against the DNA. TRBV21-1 is described as a pseudogene. The CDR3 covers 18 residues. The CDR3 DNA reads as TGTGCCAGCAGCAATGGGCGAGGACAGGGGACGCCAAACGAGACCCAGCATTTT. Protein: CASSNGRGQGTPNETQHF.

This CDR3 is CASRVQTSTYIEQFF. CDR3 bases: TGCGCCAGCAGGGTGCAGACTAGCACGTATATTGAGCAGTTCTTC. The chain is built from TRBV10-1 and TRBJ2-1; TRBD2 matches 7 bases. The V segment lost 6 bases and the J segment 9 bases; nucleotides outside the gene matches: 14. Per germline, CDR1 WNHNN and CDR2 SYGVQD (reference sequence). The CDR3 is 15 amino acids.

V gene TRBV5-4 combines with J gene TRBJ2-5; 8 bases line up with TRBD2. J gave up 0 bases and V 3 bases, and 10 bases lay outside the gene matches. Per the germline V gene, CDR1 is SGHNT and CDR2 is YYREEE (reference sequence). The CDR3 is 17 amino acids. CDR3: CASSSPFSGAYQETQYF. In nucleotides, the CDR3 is TGTGCCAGCAGCTCCCCCTTTAGCGGGGCGTACCAAGAGACCCAGTACTTC.